This T cell receptor (beta chain) was captured in a study of blood T cell repertoires in COVID-19. Study-wide background: COVID-19 samples collected from the United States, Italy and Spain covered acute and convalescent phases. The analysed material was cDNA or gDNA that came from T cells, B-cell-depleted T cells, or PBMCs.

Original handling: The assay estimated nucleated cells by amplifying reference gene primers. TCRdb keeps only in-frame clones here, not all; method: immunoSEQ multiplex PCR. The V and J calls and clone size are taken from that table; D and trimming were inferred from the DNA. This sample has 300,000 to 350,000 clones, with about 91% found just once. Germline CDR1 SGHAT, CDR2 FQNNGV. V gave up 3 bases and J gave up 4 bases; unmatched junction bases: 5. The length of the CDR3 is 15 residues. The chain carries TRBV11-2 and TRBJ2-7; 11 bases fit TRBD1. This TCR derives from a man younger than 45 with COVID-19, enrolled during active disease. The sequencing sample was made of peripheral blood. Here the CDR3 reads CASSFLGTGGYEQYF. The CDR3 nucleotides are TGTGCCAGCAGCTTTCTCGGGACAGGGGGATACGAGCAGTACTTC.